The 6 T cell receptor beta chains given below trace back to one sample, sequenced in a study of cytomegalovirus exposure and HLA in healthy donors. 13 Jbeta primers and 60 Vbeta primers were used for the PCR. The repertoire was sequenced with immunoSEQ multiplex PCR; TCRdb's copy has only in-frame clones and lacks some. This sample's clone table lists 75,000 to 95,000 clones. The sample comprised PBMCs. The receptors shown here come from a man aged 25-45 years in good health and CMV-seronegative.

The V gene is TRBV7-8, the J gene TRBJ2-7; 7 nucleotides agree with TRBD2. Germline trimming cut 5 bases from V and 2 bases from J; bases unmatched to any gene: 9. The germline V gene encodes CDR1 SGHVS and CDR2 FQNEAQ. CDR3 size: 15 residues. In nucleotides, the CDR3 is TGTGCCAGCAGCCCCCGGGGAGGGACTACCTACGAGCAGTACTTC. It translates to CASSPRGGTTYEQYF.

The rearrangement uses TRBV10-3 and TRBJ2-1; TRBD1 aligns across 8 bases. J gave up 7 bases and V 7 bases, and 6 bases lay outside the gene matches. CDR3 size: 13 residues. Per germline, CDR1 ENHRY and CDR2 SYGVKD. The CDR3 sequence: CAINGQGINEQFF. CDR3 in DNA: TGTGCCATCAATGGACAGGGTATTAATGAGCAGTTCTTC.

With respect to this clone: Distinct nucleotide sequences in the sample also encode this CDR3. The chain employs TRBV5-1 and TRBJ2-7; D unclear. This CDR3 region has 13 residues. With 0 bases removed from V and 3 bases from J, the gap between germline ends came to 7 bases. The V gene's germline CDR1 is SGHRS and CDR2 YFSETQ. The CDR3 protein is CASSLDGGYEQYF. The CDR3 DNA follows: TGCGCCAGCAGCTTGGATGGCGGCTACGAGCAGTACTTC.

The CDR3 loop reads CASSLWTGNTEAFF. As DNA, the CDR3 is TGTGCCAGCAGTCTCTGGACAGGGAACACTGAAGCTTTCTTT. The rearrangement links TRBV2 to TRBJ1-1, with 7 bases lining up with TRBD1. CDR3 length equals 14 residues. Germline V CDR1 and CDR2: SNHLY, FYNNEI. With V trimmed by 5 bases and J by 1 base, 4 bases remained unmatched.

The rearrangement joins TRBV18 to TRBJ2-3; 10 nucleotides align to TRBD2. This CDR3 region has 16 residues. V dropped 6 bases and J dropped 5; count of bases not matched to a gene: 11. Germline V gene data show CDR1 as KGHSH and CDR2 as LQKENI. DNA for the CDR3: TGTGCCAGCTCCCCCCCTAGCGGGAGAAAGGAAGATACGCAGTATTTT. Its protein product is CASSPPSGRKEDTQYF.

This chain uses TRBV30 with TRBJ1-4; the D is unclear. This CDR3 has 14 residues. The germline V and J ends were trimmed by 3 bases and 0 bases, with 8 bases remaining between them. CDR1 GTSNPN and CDR2 SVGIG come from the germline V gene (reference sequence). CDR3 bases: TGTGCCTGGAGGCGGGTTGCAACTAATGAAAAACTGTTTTTT. As protein: CAWRRVATNEKLFF.